Detailed here is one T cell receptor (beta chain). The data were taken from a study of blood T cell repertoires in COVID-19. Looking at the study overall: COVID-19 samples, acute and convalescent, were from the United States, Italy and Spain. Nucleic acid was either cDNA or gDNA, and it came from T cells, B-cell-depleted T cells, or PBMCs.

Per the authors' pipeline: Scientists estimated how many nucleated cells there were by amplifying reference gene primers. TCRdb keeps only in-frame clones here, not all; method: immunoSEQ multiplex PCR. V and J calls and clone size are those listed in that table; D and trimming were worked out from the DNA. The table shows about 150,000 clones, with under 90% occurring only once. Germline CDR1 is SGDLS and CDR2 is YYNGEE. The CDR3 spans 18 residues. Trimming took off 2 bases at V and 0 bases at J, with 18 bases between the two ends. This clonotype was sampled from a man between 60 and 75 years old with acute or convalescent COVID-19. The sequencing input was peripheral blood. The genes are TRBV9 and TRBJ1-3; D might be TRBD1 (6 bases). Here the CDR3 reads CASSVSPRGGDSGNTIYF. The CDR3 DNA sequence: TGTGCCAGCAGCGTTTCCCCCCGAGGGGGGGACTCTGGAAACACCATATATTTT.